This T cell receptor (beta chain) came from a study of blood T cell repertoires in COVID-19. Turning to the study itself: Specimens from acute and convalescent COVID-19 originated in the United States, Italy and Spain. PBMCs, B-cell-depleted T cells, or T cells were the source of the cDNA or gDNA that made up the material.

Germline-derived CDR1 and CDR2 are SGHVS and FNYEAQ. The CDR3 has 16 amino acids. The J segment lost 3 bases and the V segment lost 3 bases, leaving 6 bases of the junction unmatched. Source study methods: It was from reference gene primer amplification that nucleated cell counts were estimated. Assay: immunoSEQ multiplex PCR; the TCRdb copy retains only in-frame clones and omits some. D and trimming were read from the DNA, whereas the V and J calls and clone size are those reported in that table. The sample shows about 330,000 clones, approximately 85% of them seen only once. Sequencing was performed on peripheral blood. This clonotype originated in a human donor in a cohort sampled during active COVID-19. The chain employs TRBV7-6 and TRBJ1-3; TRBD1 matches at 9 bases. CDR3 residues: CASSLGDRVGGNTIYF. DNA of the CDR3: TGTGCCAGCAGCTTGGGGGACAGGGTTGGTGGAAACACCATATATTTT.